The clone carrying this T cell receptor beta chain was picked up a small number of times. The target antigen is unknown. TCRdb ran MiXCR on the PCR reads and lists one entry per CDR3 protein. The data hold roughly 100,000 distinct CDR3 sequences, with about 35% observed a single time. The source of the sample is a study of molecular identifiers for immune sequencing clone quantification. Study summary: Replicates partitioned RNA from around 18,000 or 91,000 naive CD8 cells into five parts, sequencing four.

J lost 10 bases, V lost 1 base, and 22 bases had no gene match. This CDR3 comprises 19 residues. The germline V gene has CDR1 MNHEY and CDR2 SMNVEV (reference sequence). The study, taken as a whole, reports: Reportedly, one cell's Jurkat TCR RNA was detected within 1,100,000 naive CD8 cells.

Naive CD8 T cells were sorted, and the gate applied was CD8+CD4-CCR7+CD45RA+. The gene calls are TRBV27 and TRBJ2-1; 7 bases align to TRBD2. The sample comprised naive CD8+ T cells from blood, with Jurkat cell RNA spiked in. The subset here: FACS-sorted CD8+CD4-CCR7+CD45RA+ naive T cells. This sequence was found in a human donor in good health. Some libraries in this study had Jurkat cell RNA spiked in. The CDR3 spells CASSLFVSGSGNPRGEQFF. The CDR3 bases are TGTGCCAGCAGTTTATTTGTGTCGGGGAGCGGGAACCCCCGTGGAGAGCAGTTCTTC.